This is a list of T cell receptor beta chains from one sample in a study of T-cell memory formation after mild COVID-19. MiXCR, run by TCRdb on the 5' RACE reads, gives a single entry per CDR3 protein. Of fewer than 650,000 distinct CDR3 sequences in the sample, less than 25% were seen once. The sequenced sample consisted of PBMCs or a T cell subset sorted from them (not recorded which). The receptors here all came from an adult woman who had mild COVID-19 (a few samples of this study predate the infection). Cell type and time point are not known. Both conserved end residues are trimmed from each CDR3. Each record gives: V gene, J gene, CDR3 protein.

TRBV20-1	TRBJ2-2	SARENTGELF
TRBV5-1	TRBJ2-1	ASSSRTSGAVYNEQF
TRBV12-3/TRBV12-4	TRBJ2-2	ASSGGLALGELF
TRBV12-3/TRBV12-4	TRBJ1-5	ASSLWDSNQPQH
TRBV29-1	TRBJ2-5	SVGDRRETQY
TRBV27	TRBJ2-7	ASSPRAGYSYEQY
TRBV7-9	TRBJ1-2	ATKSGLANYGYT
TRBV6-2/TRBV6-3	TRBJ1-5	ASRTGGSGNQPQH
TRBV10-3	TRBJ1-5	AVTKGLDQPQH
TRBV6-5	TRBJ2-7	ASSYRQAYEQY
TRBV27	TRBJ1-6	ASSPHSYRVWDLNSPLH
TRBV3-1	TRBJ2-1	ASSLFAARGNEQF
TRBV20-1	TRBJ2-5	SAATAAVLAGSATQY
TRBV12-3/TRBV12-4	TRBJ2-3	ASSIQGTYTDTQY
TRBV7-9	TRBJ2-1	ASSPLRLDNEQF
TRBV4-2	TRBJ2-1	ASSPGTSGSADNEQF
TRBV29-1	TRBJ2-1	SVGRGGSSYNEQF
TRBV25-1	TRBJ1-1	ASSEQGSTEAF
TRBV7-8	TRBJ2-1	ASSSMLSGAISYNEQF
TRBV20-1	TRBJ2-2	SARDANTGELF
TRBV20-1	TRBJ2-3	SAPAPLQRVSTDTQY
TRBV20-1	TRBJ1-1	SARTPRDGNTEAF
TRBV3-1	TRBJ2-2	ASSQYETRPWGPGELF
TRBV6-5	TRBJ1-4	ASSSFGTGLEKLF
TRBV20-1	TRBJ2-5	SAINTGEETQY
TRBV20-1	TRBJ2-3	SAMRSGMGTRTDTQY
TRBV19	TRBJ2-6	ASSALAARSGANVLT
TRBV18	TRBJ2-7	ASSPPTAGPIGEY
TRBV15	TRBJ2-1	ATSRDDGGGYYNEQF
TRBV24-1	TRBJ2-1	ATSDLRGPAGDNEQF
TRBV5-1	TRBJ2-3	ASWGSSTDTQY
TRBV12-3/TRBV12-4	TRBJ2-1	ASSLIAGGPGSYNEQF
TRBV5-1	TRBJ1-1	ASSLTGSNTEAF
TRBV2	TRBJ2-2	ASSETREWTGELF
TRBV7-8	TRBJ1-1	ASSLQGLAAEAF
TRBV7-9	TRBJ1-1	ASSLGTDLRGAF
TRBV7-8	TRBJ1-2	ASSLVDTYGYT
TRBV6-5	TRBJ2-1	ASSYGASEREQF
TRBV6-2/TRBV6-3	TRBJ2-7	ASSYSSDSYEQY
TRBV5-1	TRBJ1-4	ASSWDSGNEKLF
TRBV25-1	TRBJ2-1	ASSERRAEQF
TRBV5-1	TRBJ1-4	ASRAPGRQLMKNCF
TRBV7-8	TRBJ2-1	ASSPLGLAGVVQF
TRBV7-9	TRBJ2-1	ASSPGTDANEQF
TRBV12-3/TRBV12-4	TRBJ2-5	ASSRGFRQETQY